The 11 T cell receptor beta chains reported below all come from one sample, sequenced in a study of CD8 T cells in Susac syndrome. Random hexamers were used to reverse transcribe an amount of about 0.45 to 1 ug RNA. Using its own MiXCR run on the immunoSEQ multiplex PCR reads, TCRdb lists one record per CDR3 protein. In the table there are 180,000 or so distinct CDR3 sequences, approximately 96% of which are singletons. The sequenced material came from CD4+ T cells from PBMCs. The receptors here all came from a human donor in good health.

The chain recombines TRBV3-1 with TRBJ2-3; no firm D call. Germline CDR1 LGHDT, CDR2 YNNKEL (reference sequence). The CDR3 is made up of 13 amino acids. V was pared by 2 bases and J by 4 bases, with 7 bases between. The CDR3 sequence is CASSQIWADTQYF. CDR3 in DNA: TGTGCCAGCAGCCAAATCTGGGCAGATACGCAGTATTTT.

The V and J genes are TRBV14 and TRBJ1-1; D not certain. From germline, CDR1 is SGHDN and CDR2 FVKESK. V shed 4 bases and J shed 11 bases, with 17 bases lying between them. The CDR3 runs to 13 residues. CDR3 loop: CASSRTWAAGAFF. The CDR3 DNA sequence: TGTGCCAGCAGCCGGACTTGGGCGGCGGGCGCTTTCTTT. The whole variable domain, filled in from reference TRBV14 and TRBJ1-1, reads EAGVTQFPSHSVIEKGQTVTLRCDPISGHDNLYWYRRVMGKEIKFLLHFVKESKQDESGMPNNRFLAERTGGTYSTLKVQPAELEDSGVYFCASSRTWAAGAFFGQGTRLTVV.

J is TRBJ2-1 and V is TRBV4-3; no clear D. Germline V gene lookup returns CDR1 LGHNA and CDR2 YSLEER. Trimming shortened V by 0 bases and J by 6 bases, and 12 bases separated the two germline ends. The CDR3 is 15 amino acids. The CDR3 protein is CASSQDGPPINEQFF. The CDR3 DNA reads TGCGCCAGCAGCCAAGATGGCCCACCGATCAATGAGCAGTTCTTC.

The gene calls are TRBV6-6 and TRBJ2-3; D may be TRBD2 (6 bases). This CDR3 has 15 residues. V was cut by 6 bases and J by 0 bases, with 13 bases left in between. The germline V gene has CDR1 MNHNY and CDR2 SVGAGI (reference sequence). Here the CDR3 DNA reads TGTGCCAGCAGCCCTGGAGGGCGAAGCACAGATACGCAGTATTTT. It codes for CASSPGGRSTDTQYF.

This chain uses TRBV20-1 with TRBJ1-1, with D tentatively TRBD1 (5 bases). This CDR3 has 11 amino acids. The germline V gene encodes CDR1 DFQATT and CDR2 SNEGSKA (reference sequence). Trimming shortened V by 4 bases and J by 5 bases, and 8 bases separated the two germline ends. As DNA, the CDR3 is TGCAGTGCTATGGGGGGTACTGAAGCTTTCTTT. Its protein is CSAMGGTEAFF.

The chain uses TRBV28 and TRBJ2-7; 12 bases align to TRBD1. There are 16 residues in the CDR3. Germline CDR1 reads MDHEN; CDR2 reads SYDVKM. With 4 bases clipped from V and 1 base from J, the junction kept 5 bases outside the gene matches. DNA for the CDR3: TGTGCCAGCAGTTCACCGGGACAGGGGGCATCCTACGAGCAGTACTTC. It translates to CASSSPGQGASYEQYF.

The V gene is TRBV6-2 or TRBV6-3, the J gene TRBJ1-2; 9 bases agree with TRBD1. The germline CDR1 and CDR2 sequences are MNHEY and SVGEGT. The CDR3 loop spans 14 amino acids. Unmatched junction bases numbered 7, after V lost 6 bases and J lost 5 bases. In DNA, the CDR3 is TGTGCCAGCAGCACAACAGGGGGCGCATATGGCTACACCTTC. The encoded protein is CASSTTGGAYGYTF.

CDR3 nucleotide sequence: TGTGCCAGCACCGGGGGTTACAATGAGCAGTTCTTC. This translates into CASTGGYNEQFF. The chain has TRBV6-2 or TRBV6-3 and TRBJ2-1; weak D call: TRBD2 (6 bases). CDR1 is MNHEY, CDR2 SVGEGT, per germline. Deletions cut 7 bases from V and 4 bases from J, with 8 bases between. The CDR3 length is 12 residues.

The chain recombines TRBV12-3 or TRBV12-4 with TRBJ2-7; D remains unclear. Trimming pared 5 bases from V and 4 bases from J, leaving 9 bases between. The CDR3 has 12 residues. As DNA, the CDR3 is TGTGCCAGCAGTACCAGGCCGTACGAGCAGTACTTC. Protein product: CASSTRPYEQYF.

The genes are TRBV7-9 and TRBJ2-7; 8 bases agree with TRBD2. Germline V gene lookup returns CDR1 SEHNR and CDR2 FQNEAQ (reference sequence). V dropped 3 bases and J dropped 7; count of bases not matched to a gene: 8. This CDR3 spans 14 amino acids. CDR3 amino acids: CASSFSGGAWEQYF. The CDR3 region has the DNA TGTGCCAGCAGCTTCTCCGGGGGGGCCTGGGAGCAGTACTTC.

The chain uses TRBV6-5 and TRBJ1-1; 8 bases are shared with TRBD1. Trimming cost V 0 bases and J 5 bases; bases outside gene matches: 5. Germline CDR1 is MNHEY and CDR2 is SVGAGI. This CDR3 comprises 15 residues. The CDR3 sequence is CASSYSQGAWTEAFF. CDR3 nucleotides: TGTGCCAGCAGTTACTCGCAGGGGGCTTGGACTGAAGCTTTCTTT.